Sequencing of this TCR beta chain was carried out in a study of shared clonotypes between healthy human individuals. CDR1 SEHNR and CDR2 FQNEAQ come from the germline V gene (reference sequence). V lost 2 bases and J 7 bases, leaving 14 bases between the germline ends. This CDR3 has 15 residues. Sequencing was performed with immunoSEQ multiplex PCR; in TCRdb, only in-frame clones are kept and a portion is missing. The repertoire holds about 2.4 million clones, with approximately 92% as singletons. Every donor, a Caucasian adult, lived in Nashville, Tennessee. Sequenced material: naive CD4+ T cells sorted from blood. Stated subset: CD45RA+ positively selected. The TCR comes from a man in his late teens or twenties in good health. The chain carries TRBV7-9 and TRBJ1-4, with D unclear. The CDR3 nucleotides are TGTGCCAGCAGCTTAAGCAGGCCGACGGTTGAAAAACTGTTTTTT. Translating it yields CASSLSRPTVEKLFF. The whole variable domain, remainder taken from reference TRBV7-9 and TRBJ1-4, is DTGVSQNPRHKITKRGQNVTFRCDPISEHNRLYWYRQTLGQGPEFLTYFQNEAQLEKSRLLSDRFSAERPKGSFSTLEIQRTEQGDSAMYLCASSLSRPTVEKLFFGSGTQLSVL.